These 8 T cell receptor beta chains were sequenced from one sample in a study of T cell changes during pregnancy in multiple sclerosis (dated 2019 in TCRdb). Library method: the immunoSEQ multiplex PCR assay. As stored in TCRdb, this immuneACCESS dataset retains in-frame rearrangements with V and J assigned. A fraction of the clones does not appear; measured against another copy, unresolved V genes explain less than half of the discrepancy, and the remainder lacks a known reason. Present in this sample are 56,000 or so clones, more than 85% of which were seen just once. The ten largest make up around 0.4% of the sample. The sequencing here drew on CD4+ T cells from peripheral blood mononuclear cells, taken in the third trimester of pregnancy. The receptor set was obtained from a female donor with multiple sclerosis, enrolled in a pregnancy study.

The rearrangement uses TRBV28 and TRBJ1-2; tentatively, D is TRBD1 (6 bases). This CDR3 region has 15 residues. In germline, CDR1 is MDHEN, CDR2 SYDVKM. Trimming stripped 5 bases from V and 0 bases from J, with 13 bases between. The CDR3 reads CASSPGQLTNYGYTF. The CDR3 region has the DNA TGTGCCAGCAGTCCCGGACAGCTGACTAACTATGGCTACACCTTC.

V usage is TRBV30 and J usage is TRBJ1-2, with D perhaps matching TRBD1 (6 bases). Trimming pared 2 bases from V and 6 bases from J, leaving 10 bases between. There are 12 residues in the CDR3. CDR1 and CDR2 (germline): GTSNPN, SVGIG (reference sequence). CDR3 sequence: CAWSLQGNGYTF. The DNA for the CDR3 is TGTGCCTGGAGTCTACAGGGAAATGGCTACACCTTC.

V usage is TRBV7-9 and J usage is TRBJ1-1; 7 bases fit TRBD1. CDR3 size: 14 residues. In germline, CDR1 is SEHNR, CDR2 FQNEAQ (reference sequence). V was clipped by 5 bases and J by 4 bases; unmatched bases: 7. CDR3 coding DNA: TGTGCCAGCAGCGGGCAGGGGGGTGGCACTGAAGCTTTCTTT. Translating it yields CASSGQGGGTEAFF. Complete variable domain (other parts from reference TRBV7-9 and TRBJ1-1): DTGVSQNPRHKITKRGQNVTFRCDPISEHNRLYWYRQTLGQGPEFLTYFQNEAQLEKSRLLSDRFSAERPKGSFSTLEIQRTEQGDSAMYLCASSGQGGGTEAFFGQGTRLTVV.

This clone came up once. The rearrangement links TRBV2 to TRBJ2-1; a weak D match, TRBD2 (5 bases). CDR3 length: 14 amino acids. V lost 3 bases to trimming and J lost 10 bases, with 16 bases between them. CDR1 is SNHLY, CDR2 FYNNEI, per germline. The CDR3 here is CASSDPTFEGEQFF. CDR3 DNA sequence: TGTGCCAGCAGTGACCCGACATTCGAGGGAGAGCAGTTCTTC.

The rearrangement links TRBV30 to TRBJ1-5, with 8 bases matching TRBD1. The ends lost 0 bases at V and 6 bases at J; junction bases unmatched: 1. CDR1 and CDR2 from the germline V gene are GTSNPN and SVGIG (reference sequence). The CDR3 sequence is 13 residues long. The CDR3 DNA is TGTGCCTGGAGTGTACAGGGGGGTCAGCCCCAGCATTTT. It specifies CAWSVQGGQPQHF.

This clone was seen a single time. The V and J genes are TRBV2 and TRBJ2-4; TRBD1 might be the D (5 bases). This CDR3 spans 17 amino acids. Trimming removed 7 bases from V and 1 base from J, with 20 bases in between. CDR1 and CDR2 from the germline V gene are SNHLY and FYNNEI. CDR3 bases: TGTGCCAGCAAAAGGGGTATGGGGCATGAGGCCAAAAACATTCAGTACTTC. Its protein product is CASKRGMGHEAKNIQYF. The full variable domain, with the rest looked up from reference TRBV2 and TRBJ2-4, is EPEVTQTPSHQVTQMGQEVILRCVPISNHLYFYWYRQILGQKVEFLVSFYNNEISEKSEIFDDQFSVERPDGSNFTLKIRSTKLEDSAMYFCASKRGMGHEAKNIQYFGAGTRLSVL.

The chain links TRBV29-1 to TRBJ1-4, with TRBD1 matching 8 bases. The CDR3 contains 15 residues. Germline assignment: CDR1 SQVTM and CDR2 ANQGSEA. V shed 4 bases and J 4 bases; nucleotides not matched to a gene: 8. As DNA, the CDR3 is TGCAGCGTTGTAGGAACACAGGGGGATAATGAAAAACTGTTTTTT. This codes for CSVVGTQGDNEKLFF.

About this clone itself: The junction and the germline gene differ at one end; a read error may be behind it. V and J are TRBV5-8 and TRBJ1-4, with D possibly being TRBD1 (5 bases). The CDR3 loop spans 15 amino acids. The V gene's germline CDR1 is SGHTS and CDR2 YDEGEE. For the CDR3, the DNA is TGTGCCAGCACCTTGCGGCAGGGCGGGGATGAAAAACTGTTTTTT. Amino acid sequence: CASTLRQGGDEKLFF.